This T cell receptor (beta chain) emerged from a study of chemoradiotherapy in HPV16-positive cancers (dated by TCRdb to the early 2020s). Broadly, across the study: Candidate HPV-specific T-cell clones and common TCR motifs were defined through functional T-cell assays on cells from a couple of HPV16-positive patients. Whether T-cell immunity against the HPV oncoproteins E6 and E7 changes during chemoradiotherapy and whether survival is affected by this immunity were examined in the study. The candidate HPV-specific TCRs and motifs were subsequently tracked in TCR repertoires obtained from roughly 90 patients with HPV-related cancers. Broad study findings and their caveats: Improved recurrence-free survival in HPV16-positive patients was associated with expansion of HPV-responsive T cells during chemoradiotherapy. The survival association was reported for HPV16-positive patients, and the functional definition of HPV-specific T cells was derived from only a couple of HPV16-positive patients. Expansion of candidate HPV-specific clones and E7-related TCR motifs was observed in the tumor microenvironment during treatment, whereas no such expansion was observed for non-HPV-specific T cells.

Repertoires were sampled multiple times during chemoradiotherapy, which allowed clonal expansion in the tumor microenvironment to be followed. Libraries were prepared through the immunoSEQ multiplex PCR assay. Not all clones reach the TCRdb copy of this immuneACCESS table, which keeps in-frame sequences only. Checked studies attribute under half of the gap to unresolved V genes and leave the rest unexplained. The sample yields under 15,000 clones; around 81% were counted once. The top ten hold 1.1% of the sample. Comment on this clone: Its antigen is not yet known. Per-base quality was not reported, and no clone a single base away is much larger than it.

The CDR3 has 15 amino acids, counting the end cysteine and phenylalanine. CDR3 DNA is the only sequence kept; it has 45 bases, read in frame from the first base. V sheds 0 bases and J sheds 4 bases, leaving 12 bases between their ends. The germline V gene sets CDR1 to SGHAT and CDR2 to FQNNGV. The material was obtained from a patient who underwent chemoradiotherapy. This TCR was recovered from a human donor with HPV-associated anogenital cancer. In this chain, TRBV11-2 is recombined with TRBJ1-2, with the D gene too uncertain to name. CDR3 loop: CASSLEGSPSYGYTF. The nucleotide sequence reads as follows: TGTGCCAGCAGCTTAGAGGGGTCACCTTCCTATGGCTACACCTTC.